This TCR beta chain was found in a study of vaccination and CD4 T cells after COVID-19. Overall study context: Post-COVID draws followed diagnosis by a median roughly 100 days (range 35 to 161). The stimulating agents, overlapping spike peptides, came from SARS-CoV-2, HCoV-NL63, HCoV-OC43 and HCoV-229E. Study-wide results and limits: Counts of SARS-CoV-2-reactive clonotypes had a median that went from around 21 to 38, a nonsignificant change. With convalescent patients, a median roughly 87% of reactive clones emerged solely after vaccination.

The sample's treatment: approximately nine-day PBMC culture with coronavirus spike peptide pools or control peptides (ViraFEST assay). Comment on this clonotype: Its antigen is undetermined.

V was clipped by 1 base and J by 2 bases, with 9 bases between them. The CDR3 is 13 residues long. Germline CDR1 GTSNPN, CDR2 SVGIG (reference sequence). The Oncomine TCR Beta short-read assay generated sequence data from the DNA of cultured CD4+ T cells. From the PCR reads, TCRdb called clonotypes with MiXCR, one entry per CDR3 protein. The sample consists of 15,000 to 20,000 distinct CDR3 sequences, approximately 48% of them appearing once. The chain carries TRBV30 and TRBJ2-7; either TRBD1 or TRBD2 may supply D (6 bases each). Sequenced here: CD4+ T cells from blood, cultured in vitro, sampled after SARS-CoV-2 vaccination. This TCR was sampled from a human donor who had recovered from COVID-19. In DNA form, the CDR3 reads TGTGCCTGGAGTGGGGGGGCAGCCTACGAGCAGTACTTC. Its protein is CAWSGGAAYEQYF.